The 15 T cell receptor beta chains listed next were all sequenced from one sample in a study of T cells expressing NK-cell markers (dated by TCRdb to 2019 to 2021). The library was produced with 5' RACE. The sequencer listed for this sample is Illumina HiSeq 2000. Reads reprocessed by TCRdb are summarized as one entry per CDR3 protein sequence, and DNA is absent. This sample's table has entries for around 470,000 distinct CDR3 sequences. The ten largest clones add up to over 1.1% of the sample. Sequenced sample: blood T cells: a sorted CD56 or NKG2C T cell subset, CD4+ or CD8+ T cells, or bulk PBMC T cells (not recorded which). All receptors derive from a woman between 50 and 59 years old in good health. Donor details come from another sample of the same person, matched by shared clones.

The V call is TRBV12-3 or TRBV12-4, the J call TRBJ2-5; TCRdb selects TRBD1, and the lack of DNA leaves this call unchecked. The CDR3 totals 15 residues. The CDR3 spells CASSFHGTVEGTQYF.

The chain uses TRBV28 and TRBJ2-3; the D call from TCRdb, TRBD1, cannot be confirmed without DNA. In germline, CDR1 is MDHEN, CDR2 SYDVKM. The length of the CDR3 is 16 residues. This chain's CDR3 is CASTPPAGRSTDTQYF.

This chain uses TRBV5-1 with TRBJ2-2. The CDR3 sequence is 11 residues long. CDR1 and CDR2 from the germline V gene are SGHRS and YFSETQ. The CDR3 sequence: CASIQAGELFF.

V is TRBV15 and J is TRBJ2-1; TCRdb gives TRBD2 as the D gene, but with no DNA this cannot be confirmed. CDR1 is LNHNV, CDR2 YYDKDF, per germline (reference sequence). The CDR3 covers 14 residues. Here the CDR3 reads CATRPGLDYNEQFF.

This sequence joins TRBV4-1 and TRBJ2-1; the D call of TRBD1 rests on TCRdb alone, since no DNA is present to check it. This CDR3 has 12 residues. Germline V CDR1 and CDR2: MGHRA, YSYEKL. CDR3 sequence reads: CASSPLGVEQFF.

V gene TRBV6-2 or TRBV6-3 combines with J gene TRBJ1-2; TCRdb selects TRBD1, and the lack of DNA leaves this call unchecked. CDR3 length: 16 amino acids. The V gene's germline CDR1 is MNHEY and CDR2 SVGEGT. CDR3 residues: CASRPRDRAANYGYTF.

The rearrangement uses TRBV2 and TRBJ2-7; no DNA is available, so the TRBD1 call from TCRdb remains unchecked. The CDR3 sequence is 14 residues long. Germline V gene data show CDR1 as SNHLY and CDR2 as FYNNEI. This chain's CDR3 is CASSEYEGRYEQYF.

The chain combines TRBV9 with TRBJ2-7; the D gene TCRdb calls, TRBD2, cannot be checked with no DNA. CDR1 is SGDLS, CDR2 YYNGEE, per germline. The CDR3 is 14 amino acids. The CDR3 here is CASSRTSGMYEQYF.

The chain recombines TRBV9 with TRBJ2-1; the D gene TCRdb calls, TRBD2, cannot be checked with no DNA. CDR3 length equals 15 residues. In germline, CDR1 is SGDLS, CDR2 YYNGEE. CDR3: CASSSLGPGGNEQFF.

The CDR3 sequence: CASRRDRLYEQYF. The V call is TRBV12-3 or TRBV12-4, the J call TRBJ2-7; TCRdb's assignment of TRBD1 cannot be checked, as there is no DNA. CDR3 length equals 13 residues.

The V and J genes are TRBV3-1 and TRBJ2-1; as DNA is missing, the TRBD2 call by TCRdb cannot be tested. CDR3 length equals 21 residues. Germline V lookup: CDR1 LGHDT, CDR2 YNNKEL (reference sequence). CDR3 in amino acids: CASSQDMGALAGTFSYNEQFF.

The rearrangement joins TRBV11-2 to TRBJ2-2; TCRdb picks TRBD1, but there is no DNA to check that call. The CDR3 loop spans 13 amino acids. Germline CDR1 and CDR2: SGHAT and FQNNGV. The CDR3 spells CASSINRVGELFF. The complete variable domain, with remaining parts taken from reference TRBV11-2 and TRBJ2-2, reads EAGVAQSPRYKIIEKRQSVAFWCNPISGHATLYWYQQILGQGPKLLIQFQNNGVVDDSQLPKDRFSAERLKGVDSTLKIQPAKLEDSAVYLCASSINRVGELFFGEGSRLTVL.

The chain uses TRBV18 and TRBJ1-1. This CDR3 has 12 amino acids. CDR1 and CDR2 (germline): KGHSH, LQKENI. CDR3 loop: CASSLRKPEAFF.

The chain recombines TRBV3-1 with TRBJ2-1. Germline V gene sequence: CDR1 LGHDT, CDR2 YNNKEL (reference sequence). This CDR3 comprises 15 residues. This chain's CDR3 is CASSQGISSYNEQFF.

V and J are TRBV7-9 and TRBJ2-7; TCRdb picks TRBD2, but there is no DNA to check that call. The CDR3 has 16 amino acids. Germline CDR1 is SEHNR and CDR2 is FQNEAQ (reference sequence). CDR3 sequence reads: CASSLDEPSGRDEQYF.